Each of the 15 T cell receptor beta chains below was sequenced from the same sample in a study of cytomegalovirus exposure and HLA in healthy donors. PCR involved 60 Vbeta and 13 Jbeta primers. Sequencing used immunoSEQ multiplex PCR; TCRdb keeps in-frame clones, though not all of them. The sample lists roughly 150,000 clones; around two thirds were seen once. Sequenced material: PBMCs. The receptors originated from a man aged 25 to 45 in good health and CMV-seropositive.

The CDR3 DNA reads as TGTGCCAGTAGAAACACAGGCGACTATGGCTACACCTTC. Its translation: CASRNTGDYGYTF. The rearrangement joins TRBV19 to TRBJ1-2; a weak D match, TRBD1 (5 bases). Germline CDR1 LNHDA, CDR2 SQIVND (reference sequence). Deletions cut 6 bases from V and 3 bases from J, with 11 bases between. The CDR3 spans 13 residues.

This clone was detected only once. The gene calls are TRBV6-1 and TRBJ1-6; maybe TRBD1 (6 bases). The length of the CDR3 is 15 residues. Trimming took 7 bases from V and 1 from J, leaving 11 bases between them. Per germline, CDR1 MNHNS and CDR2 SASEGT. Here the CDR3 DNA reads TGTGCCAGCACTTCAGGGACATCCTATAATTCACCCCTCCACTTT. Translated, it gives CASTSGTSYNSPLHF.

The chain joins TRBV27 to TRBJ2-1; tentatively, D is TRBD2 (6 bases). Looked up from germline, CDR1 is MNHEY and CDR2 is SMNVEV (reference sequence). This CDR3 is 15 amino acids long. Trimming cost V 1 base and J 1 base, with 8 bases left between them. The CDR3 bases are TGTGCCAGCAGTTTATGGGGGGAGTCCTACAATGAGCAGTTCTTC. It is translated as CASSLWGESYNEQFF.

This sequence joins TRBV7-9 and TRBJ2-1; 12 nucleotides line up with TRBD2. Germline V CDR1 and CDR2: SEHNR, FQNEAQ (reference sequence). This CDR3 comprises 16 residues. V was clipped by 4 bases and J by 3 bases; unmatched bases: 4. CDR3 in DNA: TGTGCCAGCAGCTCTCCGGGACTAGCGGGCTACAATGAGCAGTTCTTC. It is translated as CASSSPGLAGYNEQFF.

J is TRBJ1-1 and V is TRBV27; a weak D match, TRBD1 (6 bases). Trimming shortened V by 4 bases and J by 1 base, and 13 bases separated the two germline ends. This CDR3 has 15 residues. Looked up from germline, CDR1 is MNHEY and CDR2 is SMNVEV (reference sequence). The CDR3 DNA reads as TGTGCCAGCAGTTCTTATTCACAGGGGAACACTGAAGCTTTCTTT. It yields the protein CASSSYSQGNTEAFF.

For the CDR3, the DNA is TGTGCCAGCAGCTTGGTAATCTCCGGTGAAGGGGTGAACACTGAAGCTTTCTTT. This translates into CASSLVISGEGVNTEAFF. This rearrangement joins TRBV5-6 to TRBJ1-1; a weak D match, TRBD1 (5 bases). Deletions cut 0 bases from V and 0 bases from J, with 18 bases between. CDR1 is SGHDT and CDR2 is YYEEEE in the germline V gene. The CDR3 has 18 residues. Filled out from reference TRBV5-6 and TRBJ1-1, the complete variable domain reads DAGVTQSPTHLIKTRGQQVTLRCSPKSGHDTVSWYQQALGQGPQFIFQYYEEEERQRGNFPDRFSGHQFPNYSSELNVNALLLGDSALYLCASSLVISGEGVNTEAFFGQGTRLTVV.

This clone showed up just a few times. The chain carries TRBV28 and TRBJ2-7, with D tentatively TRBD1 (5 bases). The V gene's germline CDR1 is MDHEN and CDR2 SYDVKM. With 1 base removed from V and 6 bases from J, the gap between germline ends came to 10 bases. The CDR3 consists of 13 residues. The CDR3 nucleotides are TGTGCCAGCAGTTTATTAGGGGCAGGCGAGCAGTACTTC. It yields the protein CASSLLGAGEQYF.

The CDR3 sequence: CASSYNGQDNYGYTF. CDR3 bases: TGTGCCAGCAGCTACAACGGACAGGATAACTATGGCTACACCTTC. The chain couples TRBV5-5 to TRBJ1-2; 7 bases map to TRBD1. The length of the CDR3 is 15 residues. Germline V gene sequence: CDR1 SGHKS, CDR2 YYEKEE (reference sequence). Germline trimming cut 3 bases from V and 1 base from J; bases unmatched to any gene: 6.

V and J are TRBV6-6 and TRBJ2-5; weak D call: TRBD1 (6 bases). Trimming stripped 5 bases from V and 3 bases from J, with 7 bases between. CDR3 length equals 12 residues. Germline CDR1 is MNHNY and CDR2 is SVGAGI (reference sequence). CDR3 sequence reads: CASSRQEETQYF. The CDR3 coding sequence is TGTGCCAGCAGTAGACAGGAAGAGACCCAGTACTTC.

The chain carries TRBV5-8 and TRBJ1-2, with no clear D. V lost 2 bases to trimming and J lost 5 bases, with 7 bases between them. Germline CDR1 reads SGHTS; CDR2 reads YDEGEE. The CDR3 is 12 amino acids. CDR3 amino acids: CASSLRRYGYTF. CDR3 nucleotide sequence: TGTGCCAGCAGCTTACGGAGGTATGGCTACACCTTC.

The CDR3 coding sequence is TGTGCCAGCAGTACGGGACAGATGATAGAAGCTTTCTTT. This translates into CASSTGQMIEAFF. The V call is TRBV28, the J call TRBJ1-1; 7 positions match TRBD1. The length of the CDR3 is 13 residues. Germline V lookup: CDR1 MDHEN, CDR2 SYDVKM. Unmatched junction bases numbered 8, after V lost 5 bases and J lost 8 bases.

The chain employs TRBV6-1 and TRBJ2-3; 12 nucleotides match TRBD2. The germline CDR1 and CDR2 sequences are MNHNS and SASEGT. The J segment lost 4 bases and the V segment lost 2 bases, leaving 1 base of the junction unmatched. The CDR3 loop spans 15 amino acids. The CDR3 DNA reads TGTGCCAGCAGTGAACTAGCGGGAGGGCCAGATACGCAGTATTTT. This translates into CASSELAGGPDTQYF.

The CDR3 spells CASSQVGQTADTQYF. The CDR3 region has the DNA TGCGCCAGCAGCCAAGTTGGACAGACGGCAGATACGCAGTATTTT. The chain joins TRBV4-1 to TRBJ2-3; the D gene is possibly TRBD1 (6 bases). CDR3 length: 15 amino acids. The V end was cut by 1 base, the J end by 4 bases, with 12 bases between. The germline gives CDR1 MGHRA, CDR2 YSYEKL.

Worth noting for this clone: One end of the junction fails to match germline, which may point to a read error. J is TRBJ1-1 and V is TRBV7-9; 7 bases map to TRBD1. The CDR3 is 14 amino acids. In germline, CDR1 is SEHNR, CDR2 FQNEAQ (reference sequence). The CDR3 loop reads CSSSLKGARTEAFF. CDR3 bases: TGTTCCAGCAGCTTAAAGGGGGCGCGCACTGAAGCTTTCTTT. The full variable domain, its missing parts supplied by reference TRBV7-9 and TRBJ1-1, is DTGVSQNPRHKITKRGQNVTFRCDPISEHNRLYWYRQTLGQGPEFLTYFQNEAQLEKSRLLSDRFSAERPKGSFSTLEIQRTEQGDSAMYLCSSSLKGARTEAFFGQGTRLTVV.

The genes are TRBV14 and TRBJ2-1; the D gene is possibly TRBD2 (8 bases). With 1 base removed from V and 2 bases from J, the gap between germline ends came to 21 bases. CDR1 and CDR2 (germline): SGHDN, FVKESK. This CDR3 has 19 residues. The CDR3: CASSQVRGLAGIAYNEQFF. The CDR3 bases are TGTGCCAGCAGCCAAGTAAGGGGGCTAGCGGGCATCGCCTACAATGAGCAGTTCTTC.